Described below is a single T cell receptor beta chain sequence and its context. Participants were placed into cohorts based on the clinical history they reported. This sample was included in a study of blood T cell repertoires in COVID-19. Original analysis: Using reference gene primer amplification, nucleated cell counts were estimated. TCRdb's copy holds only in-frame clones and misses some; the assay was immunoSEQ multiplex PCR. The V and J calls and clone size come from that table; D and trimming were worked out from the DNA. The profile covers a few hundred thousand clones, with about 79% appearing a single time and 3% to 4% taken by the ten largest. The V and J ends lost 4 bases and 3 bases, in that order; junction bases with no gene match: 5. Germline loops: CDR1 SGHRS, CDR2 YFSETQ. The CDR3 is 15 amino acids.

The sequenced sample consisted of PBMCs or T cells enriched from blood (not recorded which). The clonotype originates from a woman aged 60-70 years who had recovered from COVID-19. The chain has TRBV5-1 and TRBJ2-7, with 12 bases that match TRBD2. CDR3 in DNA: TGCGCCAGCAGCGTGACTAGCGGGAGTCTCTACGAGCAGTACTTC. Its translation is CASSVTSGSLYEQYF.